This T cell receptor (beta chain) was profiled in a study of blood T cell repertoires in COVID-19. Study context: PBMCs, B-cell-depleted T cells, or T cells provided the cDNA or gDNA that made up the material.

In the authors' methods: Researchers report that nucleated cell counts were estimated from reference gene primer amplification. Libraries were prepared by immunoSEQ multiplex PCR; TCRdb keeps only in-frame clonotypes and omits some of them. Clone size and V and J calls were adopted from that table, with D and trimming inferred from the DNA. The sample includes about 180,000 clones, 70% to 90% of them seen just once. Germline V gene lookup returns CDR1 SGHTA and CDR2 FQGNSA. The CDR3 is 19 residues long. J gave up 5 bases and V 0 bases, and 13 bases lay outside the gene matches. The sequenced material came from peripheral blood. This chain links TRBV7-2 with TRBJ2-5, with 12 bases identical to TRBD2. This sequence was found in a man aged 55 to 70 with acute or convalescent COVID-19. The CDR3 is CASSLARASGRAAGETQYF. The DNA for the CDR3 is TGTGCCAGCAGCTTAGCGCGGGCTAGCGGGAGGGCCGCGGGGGAGACCCAGTACTTC.